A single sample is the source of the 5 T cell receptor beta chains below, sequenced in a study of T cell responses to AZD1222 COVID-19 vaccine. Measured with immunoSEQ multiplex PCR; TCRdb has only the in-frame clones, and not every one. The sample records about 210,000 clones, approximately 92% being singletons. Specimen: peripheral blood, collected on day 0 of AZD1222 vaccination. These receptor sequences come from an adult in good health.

The CDR3 DNA reads TGTGCCAGCAGCTTAGGGTACAGGGGAACTGAAGCTTTCTTT. It translates to CASSLGYRGTEAFF. V gene TRBV7-8 combines with J gene TRBJ1-1, with 7 bases matching TRBD1. This CDR3 region has 14 residues. Germline CDR1 is SGHVS and CDR2 is FQNEAQ. Trimming cost V 1 base and J 5 bases; bases outside gene matches: 4. Supplemented by reference TRBV7-8 and TRBJ1-1, the full variable domain reads GAGVSQSPRYKVAKRGQDVALRCDPISGHVSLFWYQQALGQGPEFLTYFQNEAQLDKSGLPSDRFFAERPEGSVSTLKIQRTQQEDSAVYLCASSLGYRGTEAFFGQGTRLTVV.

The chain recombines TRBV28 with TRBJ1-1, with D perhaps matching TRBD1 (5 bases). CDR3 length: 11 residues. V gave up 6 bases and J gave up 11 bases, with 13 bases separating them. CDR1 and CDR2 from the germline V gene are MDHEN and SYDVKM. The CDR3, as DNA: TGTGCCAGCAGCCCGGGGGGTTGGGCTTTCTTT. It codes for CASSPGGWAFF.

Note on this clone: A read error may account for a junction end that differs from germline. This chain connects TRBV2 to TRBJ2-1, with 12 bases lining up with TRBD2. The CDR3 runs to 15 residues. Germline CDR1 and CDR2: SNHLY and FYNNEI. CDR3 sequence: CASRTLAGGRYEQFF. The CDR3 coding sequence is TGTGCCAGCAGAACTCTAGCGGGGGGGCGGTATGAGCAATTCTTC.

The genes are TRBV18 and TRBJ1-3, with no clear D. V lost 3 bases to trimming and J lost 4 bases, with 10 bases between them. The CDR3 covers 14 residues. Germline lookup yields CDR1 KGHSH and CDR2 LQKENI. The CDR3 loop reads CASSPAQSGNTIYF. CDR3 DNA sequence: TGTGCCAGCTCACCCGCACAGTCGGGAAACACCATATATTTT.

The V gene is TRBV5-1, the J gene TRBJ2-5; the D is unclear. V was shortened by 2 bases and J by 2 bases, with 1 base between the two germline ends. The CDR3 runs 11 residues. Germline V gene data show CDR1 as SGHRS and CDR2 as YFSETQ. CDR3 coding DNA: TGCGCCAGCAGCTTACAAGAGACCCAGTACTTC. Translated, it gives CASSLQETQYF.